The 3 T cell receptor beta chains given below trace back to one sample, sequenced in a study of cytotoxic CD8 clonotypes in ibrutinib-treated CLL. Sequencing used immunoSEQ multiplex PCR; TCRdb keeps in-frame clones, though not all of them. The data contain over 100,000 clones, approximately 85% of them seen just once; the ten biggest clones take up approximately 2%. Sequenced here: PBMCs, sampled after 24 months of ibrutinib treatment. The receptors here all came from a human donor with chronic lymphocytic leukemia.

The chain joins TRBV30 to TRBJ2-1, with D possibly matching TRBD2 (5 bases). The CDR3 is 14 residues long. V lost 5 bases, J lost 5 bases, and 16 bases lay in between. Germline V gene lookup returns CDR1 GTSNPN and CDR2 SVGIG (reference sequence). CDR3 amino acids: CAWVPPGKNNEQFF. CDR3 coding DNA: TGTGCCTGGGTGCCCCCCGGGAAAAACAATGAGCAGTTCTTC.

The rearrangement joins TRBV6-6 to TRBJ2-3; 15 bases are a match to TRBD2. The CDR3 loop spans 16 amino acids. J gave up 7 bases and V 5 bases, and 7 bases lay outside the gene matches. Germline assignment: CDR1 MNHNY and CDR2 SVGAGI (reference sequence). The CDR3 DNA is TGTGCCAGCAGTACGAGGACTAGCGGGGGGGTATATACGCAGTATTTT. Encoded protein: CASSTRTSGGVYTQYF.

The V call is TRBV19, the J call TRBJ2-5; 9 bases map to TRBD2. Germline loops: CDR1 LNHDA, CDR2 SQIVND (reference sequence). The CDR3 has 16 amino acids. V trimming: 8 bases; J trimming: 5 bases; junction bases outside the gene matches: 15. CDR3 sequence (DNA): TGTGCCAGTGCTGATGGCGGGAGGGCCATGGGGGAGACCCAGTACTTC. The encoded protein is CASADGGRAMGETQYF.